This TCR beta chain was retrieved from a study of shared clonotypes between healthy human individuals. Study details: Per donor, CD8 memory used one plate, CD8 naive used two, CD4 memory used three and CD4 naive used three.

Using immunoSEQ multiplex PCR, the repertoire was profiled, and TCRdb retains in-frame clones only, with some absent. Of some 800,000 clones listed, about 91% were seen once; the top ten hold about 24%. The germline gives CDR1 MNHNS, CDR2 SASEGT. CDR3 length equals 12 residues. Trimming left V 2 bases short and J 9 bases short, with 8 bases between. In the case of this clone: Its antigen is still unknown.

CD45RO-negative, CCR7-selected cells formed the naive CD8 fraction, which excluded terminally differentiated effector memory CD45RA+ cells. Findings of the study overall: Read depth was anticipated to influence clonotype sharing among donors.

V gene TRBV6-1 combines with J gene TRBJ2-1; unclear D gene. The origin of this receptor is a man aged 25-45 years in good health. Sequencing was performed on naive CD8+ T cells sorted from blood. In DNA form, the CDR3 reads TGTGCCAGCAGTGAATATGGACCTGAGCAGTTCTTC. This sequence encodes CASSEYGPEQFF.